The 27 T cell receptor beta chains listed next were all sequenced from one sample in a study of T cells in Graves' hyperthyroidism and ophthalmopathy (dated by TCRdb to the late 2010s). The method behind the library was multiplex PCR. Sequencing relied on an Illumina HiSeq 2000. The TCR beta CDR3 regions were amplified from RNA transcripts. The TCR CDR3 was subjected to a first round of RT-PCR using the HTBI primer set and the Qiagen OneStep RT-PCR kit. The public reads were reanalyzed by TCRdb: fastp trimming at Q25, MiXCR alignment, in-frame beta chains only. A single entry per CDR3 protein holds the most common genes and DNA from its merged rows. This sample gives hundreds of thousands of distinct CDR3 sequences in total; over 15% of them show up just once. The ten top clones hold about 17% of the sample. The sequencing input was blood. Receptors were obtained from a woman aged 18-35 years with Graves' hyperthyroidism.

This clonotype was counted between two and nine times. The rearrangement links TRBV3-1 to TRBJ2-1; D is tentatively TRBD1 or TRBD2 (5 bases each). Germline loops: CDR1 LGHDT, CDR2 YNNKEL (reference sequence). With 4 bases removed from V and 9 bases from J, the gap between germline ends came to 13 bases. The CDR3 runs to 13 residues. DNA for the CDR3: TGTGCCAGCAGCCCCCCGGGACCCTCTGAGCAGTTCTTC. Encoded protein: CASSPPGPSEQFF.

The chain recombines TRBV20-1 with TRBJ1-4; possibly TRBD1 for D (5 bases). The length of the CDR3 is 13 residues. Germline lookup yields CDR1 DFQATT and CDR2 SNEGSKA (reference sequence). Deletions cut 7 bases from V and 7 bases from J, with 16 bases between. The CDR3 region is CSGSRGASEKLFF. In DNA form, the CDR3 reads TGCAGTGGTTCGCGGGGCGCGAGTGAAAAACTGTTTTTT.

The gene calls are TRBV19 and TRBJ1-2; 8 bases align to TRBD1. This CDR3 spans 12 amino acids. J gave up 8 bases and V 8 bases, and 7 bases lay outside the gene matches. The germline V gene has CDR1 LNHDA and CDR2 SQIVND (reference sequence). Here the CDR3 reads CASGQGELGYTF. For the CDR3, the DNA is TGTGCCAGTGGACAGGGAGAGCTGGGCTACACCTTC.

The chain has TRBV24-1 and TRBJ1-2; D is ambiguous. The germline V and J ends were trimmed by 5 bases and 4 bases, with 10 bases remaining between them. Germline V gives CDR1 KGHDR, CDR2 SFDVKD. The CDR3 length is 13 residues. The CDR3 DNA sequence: TGTGCCACCAGTGTGGGCCCATCCTATGGCTACACCTTC. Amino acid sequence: CATSVGPSYGYTF.

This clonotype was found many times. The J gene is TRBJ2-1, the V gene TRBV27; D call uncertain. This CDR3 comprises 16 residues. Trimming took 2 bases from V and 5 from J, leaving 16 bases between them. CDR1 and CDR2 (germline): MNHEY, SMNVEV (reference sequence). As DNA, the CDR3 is TGTGCCAGCAGTTTAGGATGGCAGGCGAGGCACAATGAGCAGTTCTTC. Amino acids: CASSLGWQARHNEQFF.

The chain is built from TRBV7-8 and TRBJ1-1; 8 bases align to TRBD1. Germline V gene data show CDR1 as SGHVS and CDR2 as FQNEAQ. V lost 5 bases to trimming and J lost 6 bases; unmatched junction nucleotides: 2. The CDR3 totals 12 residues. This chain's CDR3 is CASSKGQAEAFF. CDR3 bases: TGTGCCAGCAGCAAGGGACAGGCTGAAGCTTTCTTT.

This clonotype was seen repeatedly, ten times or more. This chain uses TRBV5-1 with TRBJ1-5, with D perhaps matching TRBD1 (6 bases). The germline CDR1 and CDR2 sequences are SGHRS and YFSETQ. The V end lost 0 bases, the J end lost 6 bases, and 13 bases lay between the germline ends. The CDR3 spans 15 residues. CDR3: CASSLAGGASQPQHF. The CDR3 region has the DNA TGCGCCAGCAGCTTGGCCGGGGGCGCGTCTCAGCCCCAGCATTTT.

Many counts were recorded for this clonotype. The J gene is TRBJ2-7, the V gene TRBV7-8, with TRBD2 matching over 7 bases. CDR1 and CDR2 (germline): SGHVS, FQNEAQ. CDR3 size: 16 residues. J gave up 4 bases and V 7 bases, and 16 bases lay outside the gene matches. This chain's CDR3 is CASTPRGRREFYEQYF. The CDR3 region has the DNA TGTGCCAGCACCCCTAGGGGTCGGCGGGAGTTTTACGAGCAGTACTTC.

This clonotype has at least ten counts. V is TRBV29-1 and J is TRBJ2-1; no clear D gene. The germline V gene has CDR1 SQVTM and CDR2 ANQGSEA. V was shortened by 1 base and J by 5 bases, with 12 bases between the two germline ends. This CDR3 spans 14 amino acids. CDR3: CSVEVGDWNNEQFF. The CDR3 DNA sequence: TGCAGCGTTGAAGTAGGTGACTGGAACAATGAGCAGTTCTTC.

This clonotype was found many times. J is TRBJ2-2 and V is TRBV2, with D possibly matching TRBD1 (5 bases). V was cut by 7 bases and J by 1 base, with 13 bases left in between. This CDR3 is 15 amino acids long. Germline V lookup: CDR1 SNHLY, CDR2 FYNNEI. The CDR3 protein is CASTEQGMNTGELFF. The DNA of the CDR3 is TGTGCCAGCACCGAGCAGGGCATGAACACCGGGGAGCTGTTTTTT. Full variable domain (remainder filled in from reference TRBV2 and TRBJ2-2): EPEVTQTPSHQVTQMGQEVILRCVPISNHLYFYWYRQILGQKVEFLVSFYNNEISEKSEIFDDQFSVERPDGSNFTLKIRSTKLEDSAMYFCASTEQGMNTGELFFGEGSRLTVL.

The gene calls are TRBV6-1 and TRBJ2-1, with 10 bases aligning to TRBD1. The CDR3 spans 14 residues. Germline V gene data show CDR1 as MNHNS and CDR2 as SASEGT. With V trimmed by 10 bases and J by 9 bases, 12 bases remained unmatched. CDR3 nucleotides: TGTGCCACCCAGACAGGGGGCCACTATACTGAGCAGTTCTTC. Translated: CATQTGGHYTEQFF.

The CDR3: CASSTRQFFVTEAFF. The DNA of the CDR3 is TGTGCCAGTAGTACCCGACAGTTTTTCGTCACTGAAGCTTTCTTT. The chain has TRBV19 and TRBJ1-1; a weak D match, TRBD1 (5 bases). Trimming removed 4 bases from V and 4 bases from J, with 16 bases in between. This CDR3 is 15 amino acids long. CDR1 LNHDA and CDR2 SQIVND come from the germline V gene (reference sequence).

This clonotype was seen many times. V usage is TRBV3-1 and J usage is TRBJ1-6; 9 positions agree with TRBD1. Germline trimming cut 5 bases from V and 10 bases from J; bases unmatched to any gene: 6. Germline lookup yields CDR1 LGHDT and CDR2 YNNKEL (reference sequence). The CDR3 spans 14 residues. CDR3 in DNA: TGTGCCAGCAGCTACGGACAGGGGTACTCACCCCTCCACTTT. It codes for CASSYGQGYSPLHF.

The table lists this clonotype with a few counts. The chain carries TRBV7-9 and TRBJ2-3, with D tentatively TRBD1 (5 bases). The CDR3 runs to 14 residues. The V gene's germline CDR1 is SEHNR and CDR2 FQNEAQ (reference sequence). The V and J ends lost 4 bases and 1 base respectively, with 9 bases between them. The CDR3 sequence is CASSSGSGTDTQYF. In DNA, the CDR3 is TGTGCCAGCAGCTCAGGGTCGGGCACAGATACGCAGTATTTT. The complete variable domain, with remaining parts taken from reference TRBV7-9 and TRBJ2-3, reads DTGVSQNPRHKITKRGQNVTFRCDPISEHNRLYWYRQTLGQGPEFLTYFQNEAQLEKSRLLSDRFSAERPKGSFSTLEIQRTEQGDSAMYLCASSSGSGTDTQYFGPGTRLTVL.

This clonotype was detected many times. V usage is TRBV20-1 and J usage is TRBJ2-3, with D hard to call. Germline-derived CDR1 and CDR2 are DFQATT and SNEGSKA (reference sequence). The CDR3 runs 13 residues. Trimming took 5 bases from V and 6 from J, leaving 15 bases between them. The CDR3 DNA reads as TGCAGTGCTCCAAAGAGATCCTTTGATACGCAGTATTTT. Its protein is CSAPKRSFDTQYF.

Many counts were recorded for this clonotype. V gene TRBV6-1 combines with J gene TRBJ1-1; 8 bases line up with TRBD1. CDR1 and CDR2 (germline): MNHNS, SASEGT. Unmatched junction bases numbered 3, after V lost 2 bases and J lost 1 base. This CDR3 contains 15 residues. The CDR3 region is CASSELGTGNTEAFF. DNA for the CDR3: TGTGCCAGCAGTGAACTCGGGACAGGGAACACTGAAGCTTTCTTT.

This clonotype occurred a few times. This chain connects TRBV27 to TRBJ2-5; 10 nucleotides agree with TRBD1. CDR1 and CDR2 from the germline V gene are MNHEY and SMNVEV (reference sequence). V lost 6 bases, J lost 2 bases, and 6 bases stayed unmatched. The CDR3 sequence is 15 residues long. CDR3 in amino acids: CASRRTGGSQETQYF. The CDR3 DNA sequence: TGTGCCAGCAGGAGGACAGGGGGTTCTCAAGAGACCCAGTACTTC.

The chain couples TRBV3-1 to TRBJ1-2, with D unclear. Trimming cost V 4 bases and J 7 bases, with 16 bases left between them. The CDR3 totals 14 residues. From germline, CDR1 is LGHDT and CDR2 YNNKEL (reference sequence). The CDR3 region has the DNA TGTGCCAGCAGCCCGACGGTTCTACACGGTGGCTACACCTTC. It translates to CASSPTVLHGGYTF.

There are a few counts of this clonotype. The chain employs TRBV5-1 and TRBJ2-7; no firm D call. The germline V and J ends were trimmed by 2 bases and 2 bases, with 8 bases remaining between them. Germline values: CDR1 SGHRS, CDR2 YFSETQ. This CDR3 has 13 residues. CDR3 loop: CASSLTITYEQYF. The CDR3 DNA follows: TGCGCCAGCAGCTTAACAATTACCTACGAGCAGTACTTC.

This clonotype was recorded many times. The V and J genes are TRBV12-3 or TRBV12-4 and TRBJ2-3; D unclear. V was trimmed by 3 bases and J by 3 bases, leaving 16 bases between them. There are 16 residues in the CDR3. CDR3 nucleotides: TGTGCCAGCAGTTTGGGCGGCAGGCCAAGGACAGATACGCAGTATTTT. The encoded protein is CASSLGGRPRTDTQYF.

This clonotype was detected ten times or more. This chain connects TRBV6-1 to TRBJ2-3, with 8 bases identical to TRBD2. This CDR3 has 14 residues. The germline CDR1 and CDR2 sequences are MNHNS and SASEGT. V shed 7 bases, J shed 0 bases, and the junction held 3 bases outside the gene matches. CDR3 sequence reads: CASIAGGSTDTQYF. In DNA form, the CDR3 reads TGTGCCAGCATCGCGGGGGGAAGCACAGATACGCAGTATTTT.

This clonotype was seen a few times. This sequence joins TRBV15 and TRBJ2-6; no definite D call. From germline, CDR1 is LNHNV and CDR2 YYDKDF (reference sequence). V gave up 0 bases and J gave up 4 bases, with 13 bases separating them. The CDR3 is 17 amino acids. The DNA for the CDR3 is TGTGCCACCAGCAGAGATGGGTCGGGCAAAGGGGCCAACGTCCTGACTTTC. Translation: CATSRDGSGKGANVLTF.

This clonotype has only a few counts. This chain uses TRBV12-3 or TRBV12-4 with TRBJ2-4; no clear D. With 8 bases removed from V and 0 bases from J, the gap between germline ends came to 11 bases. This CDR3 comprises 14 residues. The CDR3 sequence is CASAERLAKNIQYF. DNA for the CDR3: TGTGCCAGCGCGGAACGGTTAGCCAAAAACATTCAGTACTTC.

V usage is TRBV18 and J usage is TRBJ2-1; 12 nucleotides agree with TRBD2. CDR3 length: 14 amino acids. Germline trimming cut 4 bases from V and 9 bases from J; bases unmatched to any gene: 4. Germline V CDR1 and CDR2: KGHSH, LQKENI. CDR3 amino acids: CASSQGLAGFEQFF. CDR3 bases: TGTGCCAGCTCACAAGGACTAGCGGGATTTGAGCAGTTCTTC.

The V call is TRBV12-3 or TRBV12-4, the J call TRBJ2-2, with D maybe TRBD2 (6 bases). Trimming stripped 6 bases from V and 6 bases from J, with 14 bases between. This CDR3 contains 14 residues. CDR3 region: CASSPQTSPGELFF. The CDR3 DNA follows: TGTGCCAGCAGCCCTCAGACTAGTCCCGGGGAGCTGTTTTTT.

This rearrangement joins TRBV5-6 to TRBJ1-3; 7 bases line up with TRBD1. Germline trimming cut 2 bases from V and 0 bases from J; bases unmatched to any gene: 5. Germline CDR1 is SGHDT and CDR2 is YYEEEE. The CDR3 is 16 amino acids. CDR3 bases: TGTGCCAGCAGCTTTAGGACAGGAAGCTCTGGAAACACCATATATTTT. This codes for CASSFRTGSSGNTIYF.

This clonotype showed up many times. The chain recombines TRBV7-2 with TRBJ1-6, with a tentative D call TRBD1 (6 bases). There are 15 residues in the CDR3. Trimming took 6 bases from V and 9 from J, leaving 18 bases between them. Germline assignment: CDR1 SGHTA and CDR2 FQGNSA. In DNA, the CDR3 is TGTGCCAGCAGGTTGAACGTCAAAGGGGGTTCACCCCTCCACTTT. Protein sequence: CASRLNVKGGSPLHF.